This entry lists 13 T cell receptor beta chains sequenced from one sample in a study of T cell repertoires in cytomegalovirus infection (dated by TCRdb to about 2019). These TCRs are of unknown antigen specificity. For sequencing, an Illumina HiSeq 1500 was employed. In TCRdb, the public reads were trimmed at Q25 with fastp and aligned with MiXCR, with productive beta chains retained. Here each entry gathers all rows of one CDR3 protein and keeps the most common genes and DNA. The sample data list about a million distinct CDR3 sequences, and 31% of these were observed just once. The leading ten clones occupy roughly 13% of the sample. The sample's treatment or condition label is to be understood as: in vitro stimulation with specific CMV peptide epitopes to enrich CMV-specific T cells. The sequenced sample was cultured CD8+ T cells from PBMCs, obtained from culture after CMV antigen stimulation. These receptors were taken from a human donor in good health (CMV status not recorded). Some clones in this sample may be carry-over from other donors' samples.

This clonotype was picked up a small number of times. This sequence joins TRBV5-6 and TRBJ1-4; possible D gene TRBD1, 6 bases. Germline V gene sequence: CDR1 SGHDT, CDR2 YYEEEE. This CDR3 has 15 amino acids. V was cut by 0 bases and J by 8 bases, with 14 bases left in between. CDR3 protein: CASSLEGGLREKLFF. CDR3 bases: TGTGCCAGCAGCTTGGAGGGGGGGCTAAGGGAAAAACTGTTTTTT.

This clonotype has a handful of counts. The chain joins TRBV2 to TRBJ1-2; D is possibly TRBD1 (5 bases). Germline values: CDR1 SNHLY, CDR2 FYNNEI. This CDR3 is built from 14 residues. Trimming shortened V by 7 bases and J by 1 base, and 13 bases separated the two germline ends. The CDR3 DNA reads TGTGCCAGCATTTCCAGAGACAGTAACTATGGCTACACCTTC. Protein sequence: CASISRDSNYGYTF.

In its sample, this clonotype was seen a few times. The chain combines TRBV4-1 with TRBJ1-1; D is uncertain. V shed 2 bases and J shed 1 base, with 8 bases lying between them. Germline CDR1 MGHRA, CDR2 YSYEKL. The CDR3 has 14 amino acids. CDR3 amino acids: CASSQQQTNTEAFF. Written as DNA, the CDR3 is TGCGCCAGCAGCCAACAACAGACGAACACTGAAGCTTTCTTT.

The gene calls are TRBV18 and TRBJ1-1; tentative D call: TRBD1 (6 bases). The germline V and J ends were trimmed by 2 bases and 4 bases, with 23 bases remaining between them. Germline loops: CDR1 KGHSH, CDR2 LQKENI. The CDR3 has 18 amino acids. CDR3 amino acids: CASSPWGLHRSQGTEAFF. DNA of the CDR3: TGTGCCAGCTCACCATGGGGGCTCCACAGGTCCCAAGGCACTGAAGCTTTCTTT.

This clonotype was recorded a few times. The chain has TRBV4-1 and TRBJ2-2, with 8 bases identical to TRBD1. Germline trimming cut 3 bases from V and 5 bases from J; bases unmatched to any gene: 2. Germline loops: CDR1 MGHRA, CDR2 YSYEKL. This CDR3 contains 14 residues. DNA of the CDR3: TGCGCCAGCAGCCAGCGACAGGGGACCGGGGAGCTGTTTTTT. This translates into CASSQRQGTGELFF.

Note on this clonotype: Being one base from a much bigger clone, this may be a read error. The chain couples TRBV7-2 to TRBJ2-2; 10 bases are shared with TRBD2. CDR3 length: 19 residues. V gave up 4 bases and J gave up 2 bases; unmatched junction bases: 13. CDR1 and CDR2 from the germline V gene are SGHTA and FQGNSA. In DNA, the CDR3 is TGTGCCAGCAGCTCCCTGTGGCGAGCGGGGGGGATAAACACCGGGGAGCTGTTTTTT. This sequence encodes CASSSLWRAGGINTGELFF.

This chain links TRBV28 with TRBJ1-2; 9 bases are shared with TRBD1. Trimming took 5 bases from V and 7 from J; bases not matched to a gene: 5. Germline V gives CDR1 MDHEN, CDR2 SYDVKM. The CDR3 has 13 amino acids. CDR3 in amino acids: CASSIGTGSGYTF. The CDR3 coding sequence is TGTGCCAGCAGTATCGGGACAGGGTCTGGCTACACCTTC.

This chain connects TRBV11-3 to TRBJ1-1; D is unclear. The CDR3 covers 13 residues. V was pared by 6 bases and J by 4 bases, with 12 bases between. Germline assignment: CDR1 SGHNT and CDR2 YENEEA. The CDR3, as DNA: TGTGCCAGCAGTCAAGGAGGGCTCACTGAAGCTTTCTTT. This codes for CASSQGGLTEAFF.

This clonotype was found many times. The CDR3 here is CASSQDWVRGRGTDTQYF. The CDR3 DNA follows: TGCGCCAGCAGCCAAGATTGGGTCAGGGGGCGCGGAACAGATACGCAGTATTTT. J is TRBJ2-3 and V is TRBV4-1; 8 nucleotides align to TRBD1. V shed 0 bases, J shed 3 bases, and the junction held 11 bases outside the gene matches. Germline V gives CDR1 MGHRA, CDR2 YSYEKL. The CDR3 loop spans 18 amino acids.

Notes on this clonotype: The junction and the germline gene differ at one end; a read error may be behind it. The chain employs TRBV7-9 and TRBJ2-4; weak D call: TRBD2 (6 bases). From germline, CDR1 is SEHNR and CDR2 FQNEAQ (reference sequence). The CDR3 has 12 amino acids. CDR3 DNA sequence: TGTGCCAGCACCTTAGGGGAGGACATTCAGTACTTC. Amino acids: CASTLGEDIQYF.

The chain links TRBV27 to TRBJ2-1; 14 bases line up with TRBD2. The CDR3 has 14 residues. The trim removed 5 bases at V and 10 bases at J, leaving 4 bases unmatched. In germline, CDR1 is MNHEY, CDR2 SMNVEV (reference sequence). CDR3 nucleotide sequence: TGTGCCAGCAGTGGGGGACTAGCGGGAGCCGAGCAGTTCTTC. Translated: CASSGGLAGAEQFF.

There are a few counts of this clonotype. This rearrangement joins TRBV5-6 to TRBJ1-1; unclear D gene. Germline V gene sequence: CDR1 SGHDT, CDR2 YYEEEE. Deletions cut 4 bases from V and 0 bases from J, with 10 bases between. This CDR3 has 14 amino acids. CDR3 coding DNA: TGTGCCAGCAGCCTACAGTTGATGAACACTGAAGCTTTCTTT. Residues: CASSLQLMNTEAFF.

The chain couples TRBV5-6 to TRBJ1-2, with D perhaps TRBD1 (6 bases). This CDR3 has 16 amino acids. Germline lookup yields CDR1 SGHDT and CDR2 YYEEEE. V lost 3 bases and J lost 4, with 19 bases in between. The CDR3 protein is CASSWHSGERGYGYTF. CDR3 bases: TGTGCCAGCAGCTGGCACTCAGGGGAAAGAGGCTATGGCTACACCTTC.